One and the same sample provided the 3 T cell receptor beta chains below, sequenced in a study of T cells in Graves' hyperthyroidism and ophthalmopathy. RNA transcripts yielded amplified TCR beta CDR3 regions. First-round RT-PCR targeting the TCR CDR3 was performed with the HTBI primer set. TCRdb re-called the multiplex PCR reads with MiXCR, one entry per CDR3 protein. The sample lists some 340,000 distinct CDR3 sequences; approximately 13% were seen once. The sample consisted of blood. Receptor source: a middle-aged woman with Graves' ophthalmopathy.

With respect to this clonotype: A read error may be the cause here, since a much bigger clone is one base away. A read error is likely, as this CDR3 ends without the conserved phenylalanine or tryptophan. The chain carries TRBV7-6 and TRBJ1-1; no clear D gene. CDR3 size: 15 residues. CDR1 and CDR2 from the germline V gene are SGHVS and FNYEAQ. The V and J ends lost 1 base and 0 bases respectively, with 9 bases between them. For the CDR3, the DNA is TGTGCCAGCAGCTTAGGCACAGACATGAACACTGAAGCTTTCTCT. It translates to CASSLGTDMNTEAFS.

The table lists this clonotype with many counts. At one end the junction does not follow the germline gene, possibly because of a read error. The chain has TRBV5-1 and TRBJ1-1; TRBD1 aligns across 9 bases. CDR1 is SGHRS and CDR2 is YFSETQ in the germline V gene. The CDR3 has 14 residues. The CDR3 DNA follows: TGTGCCAGCTCACCACAGGGGGCTGGTACTGAAGCTTTCTTT. Protein product: CASSPQGAGTEAFF.

This clonotype has at least ten counts. The chain employs TRBV28 and TRBJ1-2; no definite D call. The CDR3 is 11 residues long. Trimming pared 6 bases from V and 4 bases from J, leaving 6 bases between. CDR1 is MDHEN, CDR2 SYDVKM, per germline. The CDR3 region is CASRQTYGYTF. In nucleotides, the CDR3 is TGTGCCAGCAGACAGACCTATGGCTACACCTTC.